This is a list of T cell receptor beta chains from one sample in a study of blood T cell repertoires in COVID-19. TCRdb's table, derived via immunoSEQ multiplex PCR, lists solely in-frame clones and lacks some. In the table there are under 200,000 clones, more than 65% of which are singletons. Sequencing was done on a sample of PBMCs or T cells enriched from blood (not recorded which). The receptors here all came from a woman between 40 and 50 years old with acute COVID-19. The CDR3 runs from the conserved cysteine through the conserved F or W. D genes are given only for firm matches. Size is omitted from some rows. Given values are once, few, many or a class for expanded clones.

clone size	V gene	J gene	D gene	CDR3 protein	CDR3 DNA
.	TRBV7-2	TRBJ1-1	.	CASSLGTYTQGEAFF	TGTGCCAGCAGCTTAGGCACCTACACTCAGGGGGAAGCTTTCTTT
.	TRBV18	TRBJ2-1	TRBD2	CASSPTSGFNEQFF	TGTGCCAGCTCACCAACTAGCGGATTTAATGAGCAGTTCTTC
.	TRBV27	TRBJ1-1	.	CASSSNSYTEAFF	TGTGCCAGCAGTTCCAACAGCTACACTGAAGCTTTCTTT
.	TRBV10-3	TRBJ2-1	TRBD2	CATLAGGDYNEQFF	TGTGCCACCCTAGCGGGAGGGGATTACAATGAGCAGTTCTTC
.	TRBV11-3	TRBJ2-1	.	CASSLAYGTEQFF	TGTGCCAGCAGCTTAGCTTATGGCACTGAGCAGTTCTTC
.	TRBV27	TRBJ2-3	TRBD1	CASRRQGTDTQYF	TGTGCCAGCAGGAGACAGGGTACAGATACGCAGTATTTT
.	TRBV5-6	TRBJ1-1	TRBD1	CASSRTGVTEAFF	TGTGCCAGCAGCAGGACAGGGGTCACTGAAGCTTTCTTT
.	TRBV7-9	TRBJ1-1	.	CASSRGLDTEAFF	TGTGCCAGCAGCAGAGGCCTGGACACTGAAGCTTTCTTT
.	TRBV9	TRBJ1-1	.	CASSVGQGRVSEAFF	TGTGCCAGCAGCGTAGGGCAGGGTAGGGTTTCAGAGGCTTTCTTT
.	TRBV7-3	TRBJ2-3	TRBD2	CASSQTSGTRGDTQYF	TGTGCCAGCAGCCAAACTAGCGGGACCCGGGGAGATACGCAGTATTTT
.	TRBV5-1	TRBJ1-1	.	CASRGGFSNMNTEAFF	TGCGCCAGCAGAGGGGGATTTAGTAACATGAACACTGAAGCTTTCTTT
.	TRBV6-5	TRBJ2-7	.	CASKATSNGEQYF	TGTGCCAGCAAGGCGACTAGTAACGGCGAGCAGTACTTC
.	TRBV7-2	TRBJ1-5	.	CASRLGGGANQPQHF	TGTGCCAGCAGGCTGGGGGGAGGGGCCAATCAGCCCCAGCATTTT
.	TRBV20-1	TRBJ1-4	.	CSASYPQGFNEKLFF	TGCAGTGCTAGTTACCCCCAGGGGTTTAATGAAAAACTGTTTTTT
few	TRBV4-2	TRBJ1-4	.	CASSQEGPGSNEKLFF	TGTGCCAGCAGCCAAGAGGGGCCAGGGTCTAATGAAAAACTGTTTTTT
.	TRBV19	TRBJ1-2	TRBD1	CASRSTSQGARYGYTF	TGTGCCAGTAGATCGACCTCCCAGGGGGCGCGGTATGGCTACACCTTC
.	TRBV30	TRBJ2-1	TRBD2	CAWTGLAGPRQQFF	TGTGCCTGGACGGGACTAGCGGGCCCGCGACAGCAGTTCTTC
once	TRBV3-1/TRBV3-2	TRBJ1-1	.	CASSQGRGNTEAFF	TGTGCCAGCAGCCAAGGACGAGGGAACACTGAAGCTTTCTTT
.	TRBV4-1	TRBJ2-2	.	CASSQPLGGNTGELFF	TGCGCCAGCAGCCAACCACTAGGGGGGAACACCGGGGAGCTGTTTTTT
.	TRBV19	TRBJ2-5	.	CASSMQRGETQYF	TGTGCCAGTAGTATGCAAAGGGGAGAGACCCAGTACTTC
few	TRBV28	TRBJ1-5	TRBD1	CASSLGTAVEGQPQHF	TGTGCCAGCAGTTTAGGGACAGCCGTAGAGGGTCAGCCCCAGCATTTT
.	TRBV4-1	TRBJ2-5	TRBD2	CASSRLAGEETQYF	TGCGCCAGCAGCCGACTAGCGGGAGAGGAGACCCAGTACTTC
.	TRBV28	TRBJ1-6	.	CASTTGGVNNSPLHF	TGTGCCAGCACTACGGGGGGGGTTAATAATTCACCCCTCCACTTT
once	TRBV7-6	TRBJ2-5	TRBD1	CASTAHTGGARETQYF	TGTGCCAGCACCGCGCACACAGGGGGCGCGAGGGAGACCCAGTACTTC
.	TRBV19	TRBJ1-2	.	CASSIRNGGADGYTF	TGTGCCAGTAGTATCAGAAATGGAGGCGCGGATGGCTACACCTTC
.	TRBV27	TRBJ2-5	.	CASSLGQLETQYF	TGTGCCAGCAGTTTGGGCCAGTTAGAGACCCAGTACTTC
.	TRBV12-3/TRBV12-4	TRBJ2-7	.	CASSGQTYEQYF	TGTGCCAGCAGCGGACAGACTTACGAGCAGTACTTC
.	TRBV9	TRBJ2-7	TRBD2	CASSPGAAGEPYEQYF	TGTGCCAGCAGCCCTGGGGCAGCGGGAGAACCCTACGAGCAGTACTTC
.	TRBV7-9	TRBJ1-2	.	CASSQQDSHGYTF	TGTGCCAGCAGCCAACAGGATTCGCATGGCTACACCTTC
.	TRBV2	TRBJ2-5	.	CASSGDNSQYF	TGTGCCAGCAGTGGGGACAATTCCCAGTACTTC
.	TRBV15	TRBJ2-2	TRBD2	CATRKGGSDTGELFF	TGTGCCACCAGGAAGGGCGGGAGCGACACCGGGGAGCTGTTTTTT
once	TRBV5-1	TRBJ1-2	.	CASSLGAGDGYTF	TGCGCCAGCAGCTTGGGGGCAGGGGACGGCTACACCTTC
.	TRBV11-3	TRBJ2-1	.	CASSLGGSSYNEQFF	TGTGCCAGCAGCTTAGGAGGAAGCTCCTACAATGAGCAGTTCTTC
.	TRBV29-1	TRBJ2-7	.	CSAIGGEYYEQYF	TGCAGCGCGATCGGAGGAGAATACTACGAGCAGTACTTC
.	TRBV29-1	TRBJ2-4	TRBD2	CSVVGTSELAKNIQYF	TGCAGCGTTGTCGGGACTAGCGAACTAGCCAAAAACATTCAGTACTTC
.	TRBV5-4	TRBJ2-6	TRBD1	CASSRPGTGPGANVLTF	TGTGCCAGCAGCCGTCCCGGGACAGGGCCTGGGGCCAACGTCCTGACTTTC
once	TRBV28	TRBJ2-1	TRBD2	CASSLLLVLAGGENEQFF	TGTGCCAGCAGTTTGCTCCTGGTACTAGCGGGAGGTGAGAATGAGCAGTTCTTC
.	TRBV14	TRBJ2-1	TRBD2	CASSHASGSNEQFF	TGTGCCAGCAGCCACGCTAGCGGGAGCAATGAGCAGTTCTTC
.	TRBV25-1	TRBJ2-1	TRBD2	CASISAGGNNEQFF	TGTGCCAGCATAAGTGCGGGAGGTAACAATGAGCAGTTCTTC
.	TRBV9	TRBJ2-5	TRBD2	CASSDGTSGSKWGQETQYF	TGTGCCAGCAGCGATGGGACTAGCGGGAGCAAGTGGGGGCAAGAGACCCAGTACTTC
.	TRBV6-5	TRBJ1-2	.	CASSSTSYGYTF	TGTGCCAGCAGCTCAACGAGTTATGGCTACACCTTC
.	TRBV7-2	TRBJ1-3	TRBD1	CASSLGPQGWTGNTIYF	TGTGCCAGCAGCTTAGGGCCACAGGGGTGGACTGGAAACACCATATATTTT
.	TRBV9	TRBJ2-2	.	CASSVPGDAGELFF	TGTGCCAGCAGCGTCCCAGGGGACGCCGGGGAGCTGTTTTTT
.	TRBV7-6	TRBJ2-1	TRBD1	CASSSLTHDRENSYNEQFF	TGTGCCAGCAGCTCCTTAACCCATGACAGGGAGAACTCCTACAATGAGCAGTTCTTC
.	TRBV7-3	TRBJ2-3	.	CASSPGGGRRDTQYF	TGTGCCAGCAGCCCGGGGGGCGGGAGAAGAGATACGCAGTATTTT
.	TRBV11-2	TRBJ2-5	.	CASSSETLPGETQYF	TGTGCCAGCAGCTCCGAGACTCTCCCGGGAGAGACCCAGTACTTC
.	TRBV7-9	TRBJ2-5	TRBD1	CASSKTGGRQETQYF	TGTGCCAGCAGCAAGACAGGGGGCCGACAAGAGACCCAGTACTTC
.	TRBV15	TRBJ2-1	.	CATRLFPYNEQFF	TGTGCCACCAGGCTATTCCCCTACAATGAGCAGTTCTTC
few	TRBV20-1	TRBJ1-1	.	CSASRQTGNTEAFF	TGCAGTGCTAGTAGGCAGACTGGGAACACTGAAGCTTTCTTT
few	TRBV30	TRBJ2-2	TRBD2	CAWGNLLARGRELFF	TGTGCCTGGGGAAATTTACTAGCGAGGGGAAGGGAGCTGTTTTTT
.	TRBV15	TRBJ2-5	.	CATSRLKFSEETQYF	TGTGCCACCAGCAGACTGAAGTTTTCGGAAGAGACCCAGTACTTC
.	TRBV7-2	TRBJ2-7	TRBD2	CASSPPRLSGSYEQYF	TGTGCCAGCAGCCCACCGCGGCTAAGCGGGAGTTACGAGCAGTACTTC
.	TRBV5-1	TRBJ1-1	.	CASRVGQANTEAFF	TGCGCCAGCAGAGTGGGTCAGGCTAACACTGAAGCTTTCTTT
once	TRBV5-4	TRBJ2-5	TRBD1	CASSLAGGGETQYF	TGTGCCAGCAGCTTGGCAGGGGGCGGTGAGACCCAGTACTTC
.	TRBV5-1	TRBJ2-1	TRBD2	CASSSRLAYNEQFF	TGCGCCAGCAGCTCCCGACTAGCGTACAATGAGCAGTTCTTC
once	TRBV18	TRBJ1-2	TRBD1	CASSRVADRIGNYGYTF	TGTGCCAGCTCACGGGTCGCGGACAGGATCGGGAACTATGGCTACACCTTC
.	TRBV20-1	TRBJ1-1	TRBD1	CSARGTGEAFF	TGCAGTGCTAGAGGGACAGGGGAAGCTTTCTTT
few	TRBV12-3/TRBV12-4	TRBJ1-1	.	CASSLGGGTEAFF	TGTGCCAGCAGTTTAGGGGGAGGCACTGAAGCTTTCTTT
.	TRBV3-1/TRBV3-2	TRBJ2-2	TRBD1	CASSSRRTGRTGELFF	TGTGCCAGCAGCTCTCGGAGGACAGGGAGGACCGGGGAGCTGTTTTTT